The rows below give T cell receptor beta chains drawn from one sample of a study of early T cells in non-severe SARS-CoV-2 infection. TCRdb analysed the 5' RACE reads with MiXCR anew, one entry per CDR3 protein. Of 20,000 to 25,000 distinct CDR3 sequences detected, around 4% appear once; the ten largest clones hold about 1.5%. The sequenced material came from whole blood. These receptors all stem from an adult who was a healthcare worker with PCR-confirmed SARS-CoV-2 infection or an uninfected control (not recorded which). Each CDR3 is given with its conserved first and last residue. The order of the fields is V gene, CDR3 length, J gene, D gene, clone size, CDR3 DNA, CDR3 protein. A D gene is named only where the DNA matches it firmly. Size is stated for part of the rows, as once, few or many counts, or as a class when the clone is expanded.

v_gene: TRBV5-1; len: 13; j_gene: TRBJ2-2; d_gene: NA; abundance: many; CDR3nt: TGCGCCAGCAGGGAGTCGTTCACCGGGGAGCTGTTTTTT; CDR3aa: CASRESFTGELFF
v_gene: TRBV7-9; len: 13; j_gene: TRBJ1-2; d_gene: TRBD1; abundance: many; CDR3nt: TGTGCCAGCAGCCCGACAGGGGACTATGGCTACACCTTC; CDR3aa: CASSPTGDYGYTF
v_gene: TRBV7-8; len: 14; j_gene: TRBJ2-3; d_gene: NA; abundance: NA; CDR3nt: TGTGCCAGCAGCTTATTTAGGGGAGTAGATACGCAGTATTTT; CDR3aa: CASSLFRGVDTQYF
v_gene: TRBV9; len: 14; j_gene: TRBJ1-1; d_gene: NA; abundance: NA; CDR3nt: TGTGCCAGCAGCGTATCTACGCTGAACACTGAAGCTTTCTTT; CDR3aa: CASSVSTLNTEAFF
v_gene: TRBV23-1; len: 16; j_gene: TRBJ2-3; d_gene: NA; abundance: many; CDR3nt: TGCGCCAGCAGTCAATCGGAAGCTACCACCACAGATACGCAGTATTTT; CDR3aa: CASSQSEATTTDTQYF
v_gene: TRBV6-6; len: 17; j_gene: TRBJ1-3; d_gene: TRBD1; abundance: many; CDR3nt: TGTGCCAGCAGTGGAGTTGGACAGGCCATCTCTGGAAACACCATATATTTT; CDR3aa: CASSGVGQAISGNTIYF
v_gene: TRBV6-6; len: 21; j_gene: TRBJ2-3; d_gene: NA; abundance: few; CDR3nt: TGTGCCAGCAGTTCCCCCTCCCGGCCCTCCGCCGGCAGGGGGGCCACAGATACGCAGTATTTT; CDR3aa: CASSSPSRPSAGRGATDTQYF
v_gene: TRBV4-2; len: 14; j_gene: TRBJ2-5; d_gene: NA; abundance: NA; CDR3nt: TGTGCCAGCAGCCAAGATACGAGCTTGGAGACCCAGTACTTC; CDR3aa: CASSQDTSLETQYF
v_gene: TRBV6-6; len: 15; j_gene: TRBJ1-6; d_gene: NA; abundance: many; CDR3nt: TGTGCCAGCATTGACAGCAGCTCCTATAATTCACCCCTCCACTTT; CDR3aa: CASIDSSSYNSPLHF
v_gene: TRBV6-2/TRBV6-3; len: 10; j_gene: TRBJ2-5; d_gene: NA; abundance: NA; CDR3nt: TGTGCCACCGCATCCGGGACCCAGTACTTC; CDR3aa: CATASGTQYF
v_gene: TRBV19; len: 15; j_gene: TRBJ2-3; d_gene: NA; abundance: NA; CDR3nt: TGTGCCAGTAGTAACGACAGAACGGTCACAGATACGCAGTATTTT; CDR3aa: CASSNDRTVTDTQYF
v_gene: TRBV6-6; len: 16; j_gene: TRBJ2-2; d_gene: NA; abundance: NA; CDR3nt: TGTGCCAGCAGTTACGGAGGGGCCCCGAACACCGGGGAGCTGTTTTTT; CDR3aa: CASSYGGAPNTGELFF
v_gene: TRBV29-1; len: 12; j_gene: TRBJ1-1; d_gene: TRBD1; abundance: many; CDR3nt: TGCAGCGTCGCAGGGGGACGGACTGAAGCTTTCTTT; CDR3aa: CSVAGGRTEAFF
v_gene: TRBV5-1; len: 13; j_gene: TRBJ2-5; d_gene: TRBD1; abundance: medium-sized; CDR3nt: TGCGCCAGCAGCTTAGGGGGCGGGGAGACCCAGTACTTC; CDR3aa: CASSLGGGETQYF
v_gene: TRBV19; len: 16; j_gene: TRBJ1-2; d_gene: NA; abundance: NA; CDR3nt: TGTGCCAGTAGTTCAGGTGCGGGGAGGCTCAACTATGGCTACACCTTC; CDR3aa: CASSSGAGRLNYGYTF
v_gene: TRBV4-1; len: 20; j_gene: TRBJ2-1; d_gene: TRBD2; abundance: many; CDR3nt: TGCGCCAGCAGCCAAGACCCCCCTGGGACTAGCGGGGGGGGGTACAATGAGCAGTTCTTC; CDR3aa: CASSQDPPGTSGGGYNEQFF
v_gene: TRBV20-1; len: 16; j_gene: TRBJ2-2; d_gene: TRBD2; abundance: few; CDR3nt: TGCAGTGCCCAATCCCCTGGGGGGGCGAACACCGGGGAGCTGTTTTTT; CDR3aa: CSAQSPGGANTGELFF
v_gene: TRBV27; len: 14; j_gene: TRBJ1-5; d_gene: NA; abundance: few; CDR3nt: TGTGCCAGCAGTTTATGGGCAGGGAATCAGCCCCAGCATTTT; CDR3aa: CASSLWAGNQPQHF
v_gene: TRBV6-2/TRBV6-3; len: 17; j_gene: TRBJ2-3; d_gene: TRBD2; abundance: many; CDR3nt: TGTGCCAGCAGCCCATTTGCAGCGGGGGGGCTCCGAGATACGCAGTATTTT; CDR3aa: CASSPFAAGGLRDTQYF
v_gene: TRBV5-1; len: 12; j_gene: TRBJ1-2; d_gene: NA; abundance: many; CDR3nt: TGCGCCAGCAGACCAGAGCCCGGCGGCTACACCTTC; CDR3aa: CASRPEPGGYTF
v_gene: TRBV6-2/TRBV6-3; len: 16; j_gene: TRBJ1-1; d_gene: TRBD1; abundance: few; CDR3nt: TGTGCCAGCAGTTACTCCCCAACCGACAGGGCTTCTGAAGCTTTCTTT; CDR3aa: CASSYSPTDRASEAFF
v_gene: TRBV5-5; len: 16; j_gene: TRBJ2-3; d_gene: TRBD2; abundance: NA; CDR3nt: TGTGCCAGCAGCTTTTTCCTTAGCGGGGGAACAGATACGCAGTATTTT; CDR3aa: CASSFFLSGGTDTQYF